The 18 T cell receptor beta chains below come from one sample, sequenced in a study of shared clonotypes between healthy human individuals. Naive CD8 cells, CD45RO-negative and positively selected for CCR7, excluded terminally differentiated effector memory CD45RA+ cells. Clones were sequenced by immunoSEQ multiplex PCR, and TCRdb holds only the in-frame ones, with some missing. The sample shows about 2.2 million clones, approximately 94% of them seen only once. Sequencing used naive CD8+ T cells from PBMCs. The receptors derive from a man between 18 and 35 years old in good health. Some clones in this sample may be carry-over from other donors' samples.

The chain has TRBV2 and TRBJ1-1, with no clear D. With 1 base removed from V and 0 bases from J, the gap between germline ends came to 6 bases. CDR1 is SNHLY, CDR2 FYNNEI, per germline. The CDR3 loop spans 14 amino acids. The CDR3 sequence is CASSEGRLNTEAFF. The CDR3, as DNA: TGTGCCAGCAGTGAAGGACGGTTGAACACTGAAGCTTTCTTT.

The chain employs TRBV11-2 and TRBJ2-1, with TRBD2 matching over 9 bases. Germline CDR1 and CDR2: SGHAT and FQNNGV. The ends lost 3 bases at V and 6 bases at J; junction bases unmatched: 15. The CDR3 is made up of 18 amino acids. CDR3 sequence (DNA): TGTGCCAGCAGCTTCGGCCCGGCGGGAGGGCATTATGGCAATGAGCAGTTCTTC. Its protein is CASSFGPAGGHYGNEQFF.

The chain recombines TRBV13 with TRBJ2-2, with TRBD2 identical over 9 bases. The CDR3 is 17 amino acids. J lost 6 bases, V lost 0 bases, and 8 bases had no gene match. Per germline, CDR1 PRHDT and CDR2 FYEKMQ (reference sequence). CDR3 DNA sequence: TGTGCCAGCAGCTTAGGGACGGGACTAGCTCGCGCCGGGGAGCTGTTTTTT. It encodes CASSLGTGLARAGELFF.

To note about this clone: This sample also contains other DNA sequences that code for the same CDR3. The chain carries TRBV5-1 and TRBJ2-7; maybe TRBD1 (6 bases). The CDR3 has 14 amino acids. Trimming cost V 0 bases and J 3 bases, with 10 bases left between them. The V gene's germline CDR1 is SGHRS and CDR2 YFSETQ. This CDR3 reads CASSLAGDGYEQYF. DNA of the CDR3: TGCGCCAGCAGCTTGGCAGGGGATGGCTACGAGCAGTACTTC.

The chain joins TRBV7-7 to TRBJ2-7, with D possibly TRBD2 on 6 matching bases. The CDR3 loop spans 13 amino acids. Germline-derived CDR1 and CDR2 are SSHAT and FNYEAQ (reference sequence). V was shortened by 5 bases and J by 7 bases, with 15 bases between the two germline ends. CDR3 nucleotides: TGTGCCAGCAGCCCCGGGCCGGGGAGGGAGCAGTACTTC. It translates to CASSPGPGREQYF.

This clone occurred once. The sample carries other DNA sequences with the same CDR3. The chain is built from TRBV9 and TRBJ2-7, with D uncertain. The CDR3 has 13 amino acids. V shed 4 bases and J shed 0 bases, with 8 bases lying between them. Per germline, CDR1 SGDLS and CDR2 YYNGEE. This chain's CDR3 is CASSPRSSYEQYF. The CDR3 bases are TGTGCCAGCAGCCCGAGGAGCTCCTACGAGCAGTACTTC.

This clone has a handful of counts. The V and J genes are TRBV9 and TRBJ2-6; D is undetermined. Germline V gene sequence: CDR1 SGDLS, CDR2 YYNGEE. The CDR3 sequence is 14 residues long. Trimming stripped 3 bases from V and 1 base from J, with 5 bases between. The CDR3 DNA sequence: TGTGCCAGCAGCGCCTGGTCTGGGGCCAACGTCCTGACTTTC. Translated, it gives CASSAWSGANVLTF.

The CDR3 here is CALLQVRQGNTEAFF. DNA of the CDR3: TGTGCCCTTCTTCAGGTCCGGCAGGGGAACACTGAAGCTTTCTTT. The chain has TRBV7-9 and TRBJ1-1; D might be TRBD1 (5 bases). Trimming left V 11 bases short and J 1 base short, with 20 bases between. CDR1 is SEHNR, CDR2 FQNEAQ, per germline (reference sequence). This CDR3 region has 15 residues.

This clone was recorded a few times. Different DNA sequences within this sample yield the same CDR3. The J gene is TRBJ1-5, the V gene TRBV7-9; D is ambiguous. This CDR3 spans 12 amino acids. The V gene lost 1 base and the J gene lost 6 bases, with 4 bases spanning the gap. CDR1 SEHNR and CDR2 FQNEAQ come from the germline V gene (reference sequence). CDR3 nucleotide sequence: TGTGCCAGCAGCTTAGACGGTCAGCCCCAGCATTTT. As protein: CASSLDGQPQHF.

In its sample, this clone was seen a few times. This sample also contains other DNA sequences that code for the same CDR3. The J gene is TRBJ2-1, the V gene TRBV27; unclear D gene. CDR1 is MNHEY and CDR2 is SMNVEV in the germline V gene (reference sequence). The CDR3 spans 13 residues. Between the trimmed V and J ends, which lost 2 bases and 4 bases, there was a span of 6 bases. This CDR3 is CASSLDGYNEQFF. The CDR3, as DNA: TGTGCCAGCAGTTTAGACGGATACAATGAGCAGTTCTTC.

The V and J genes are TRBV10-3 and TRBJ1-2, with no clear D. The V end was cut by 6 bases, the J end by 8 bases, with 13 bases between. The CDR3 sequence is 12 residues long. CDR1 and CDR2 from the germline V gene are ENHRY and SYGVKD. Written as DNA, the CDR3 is TGTGCCATCAGAGGTGGTTATGGAGGCTACACCTTC. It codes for CAIRGGYGGYTF.

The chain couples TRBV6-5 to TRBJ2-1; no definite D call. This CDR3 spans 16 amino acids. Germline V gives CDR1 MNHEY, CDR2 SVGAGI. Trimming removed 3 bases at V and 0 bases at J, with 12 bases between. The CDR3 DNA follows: TGTGCCAGCAGTTATGGGCAGTTCAGCTCCTACAATGAGCAGTTCTTC. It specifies CASSYGQFSSYNEQFF.

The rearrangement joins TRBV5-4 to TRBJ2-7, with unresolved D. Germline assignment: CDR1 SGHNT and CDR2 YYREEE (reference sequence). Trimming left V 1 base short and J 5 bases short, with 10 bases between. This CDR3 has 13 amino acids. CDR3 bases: TGTGCCAGCAGCTTGTCTAGAATTAACGAGCAGTACTTC. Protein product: CASSLSRINEQYF.

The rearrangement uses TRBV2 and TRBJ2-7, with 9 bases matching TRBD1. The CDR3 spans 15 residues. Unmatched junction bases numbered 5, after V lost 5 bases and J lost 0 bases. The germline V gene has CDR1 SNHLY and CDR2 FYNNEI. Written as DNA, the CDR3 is TGTGCCAGCAGTACCGGGACAGGGTTCTCCTACGAGCAGTACTTC. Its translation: CASSTGTGFSYEQYF.

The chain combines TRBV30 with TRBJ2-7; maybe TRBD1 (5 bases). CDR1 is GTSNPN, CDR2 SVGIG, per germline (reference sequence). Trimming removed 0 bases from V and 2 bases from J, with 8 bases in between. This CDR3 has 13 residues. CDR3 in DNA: TGTGCCTGGAGTGTAGGGGTCGCCTACGAGCAGTACTTC. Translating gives CAWSVGVAYEQYF.

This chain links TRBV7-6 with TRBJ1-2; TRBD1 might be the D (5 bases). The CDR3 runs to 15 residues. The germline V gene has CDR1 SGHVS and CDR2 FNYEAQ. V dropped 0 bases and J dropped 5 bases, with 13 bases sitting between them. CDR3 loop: CASSLADRGGYGYTF. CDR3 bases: TGTGCCAGCAGCTTAGCGGACCGCGGGGGGTATGGCTACACCTTC.

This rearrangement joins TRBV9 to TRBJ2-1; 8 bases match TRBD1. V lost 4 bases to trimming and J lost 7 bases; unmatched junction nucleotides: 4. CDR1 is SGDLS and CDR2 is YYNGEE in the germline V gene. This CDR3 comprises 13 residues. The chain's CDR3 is CASSTRTGNEQFF. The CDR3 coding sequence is TGTGCCAGCAGCACTCGGACAGGGAATGAGCAGTTCTTC. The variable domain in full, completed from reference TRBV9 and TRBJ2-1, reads DSGVTQTPKHLITATGQRVTLRCSPRSGDLSVYWYQQSLDQGLQFLIQYYNGEERAKGNILERFSAQQFPDLHSELNLSSLELGDSALYFCASSTRTGNEQFFGPGTRLTVL.

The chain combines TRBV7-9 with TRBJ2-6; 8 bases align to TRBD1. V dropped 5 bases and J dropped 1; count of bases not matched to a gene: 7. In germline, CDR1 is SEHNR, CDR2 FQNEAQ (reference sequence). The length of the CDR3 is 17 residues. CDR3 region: CASSPPWTGSGANVLTF. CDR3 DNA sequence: TGTGCCAGCAGCCCCCCCTGGACAGGGTCTGGGGCCAACGTCCTGACTTTC.